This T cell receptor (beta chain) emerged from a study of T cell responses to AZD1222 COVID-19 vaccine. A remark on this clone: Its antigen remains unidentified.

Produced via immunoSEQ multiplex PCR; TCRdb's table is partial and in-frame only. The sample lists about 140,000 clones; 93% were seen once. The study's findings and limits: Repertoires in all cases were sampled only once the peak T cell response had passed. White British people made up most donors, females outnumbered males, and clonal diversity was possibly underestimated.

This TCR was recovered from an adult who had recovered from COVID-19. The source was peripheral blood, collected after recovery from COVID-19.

CDR3 amino acids: CASGRLHGELFF. The CDR3 DNA is TGTGCCAGCGGACGCCTCCACGGGGAGCTGTTTTTT. The rearrangement joins TRBV27 to TRBJ2-2; D unresolved. Germline V gene sequence: CDR1 MNHEY, CDR2 SMNVEV (reference sequence). V was shortened by 8 bases and J by 7 bases, with 11 bases between the two germline ends. CDR3 length: 12 amino acids.